Presented here are 28 T cell receptor beta chains from one specimen sequenced in a study of identical twins. TCRdb re-called the 5' RACE reads with MiXCR, one entry per CDR3 protein. This sample has roughly 230,000 distinct CDR3 sequences; about 8% occur once, and the top ten carry roughly 3%. This same sample was also taken into another study, of yellow fever vaccine responses in identical twins.

Sequenced: CD8+ T cells sorted from blood. The receptors were gathered from a woman younger than 35 in good health.

The rearrangement uses TRBV6-1 and TRBJ1-2; D possibly corresponds to TRBD1 (5 bases). Trimming shortened V by 1 base and J by 4 bases, and 10 bases separated the two germline ends. This CDR3 contains 14 residues. CDR1 MNHNS and CDR2 SASEGT come from the germline V gene. CDR3 in DNA: TGTGCCAGCAGTGAAGAGTTGGACACCTATGGCTACACCTTC. Translating it yields CASSEELDTYGYTF.

This clonotype was detected only a few times. This sequence joins TRBV9 and TRBJ2-3; D not resolved. The CDR3 length is 13 residues. The V and J ends lost 4 bases and 2 bases respectively, with 8 bases between them. Germline V lookup: CDR1 SGDLS, CDR2 YYNGEE. CDR3 loop: CASSPRLTDTQYF. As DNA, the CDR3 is TGTGCCAGCAGCCCCCGTCTCACAGATACGCAGTATTTT.

This rearrangement joins TRBV2 to TRBJ2-5, with D uncertain. CDR3 length: 15 residues. Trimming removed 6 bases from V and 2 bases from J, with 16 bases in between. CDR1 is SNHLY, CDR2 FYNNEI, per germline. In DNA form, the CDR3 reads TGTGCCAGCAGAGACCTCGAACACCTGCAAGAGACCCAGTACTTC. Translating it yields CASRDLEHLQETQYF.

This clonotype came up many times. This sequence joins TRBV20-1 and TRBJ2-5; 9 bases are shared with TRBD2. Germline trimming cut 2 bases from V and 5 bases from J; bases unmatched to any gene: 6. Germline loops: CDR1 DFQATT, CDR2 SNEGSKA (reference sequence). The CDR3 has 14 residues. CDR3 in amino acids: CSARHGGGGETQYF. The CDR3 DNA sequence: TGCAGTGCTAGACACGGCGGGGGGGGGGAGACCCAGTACTTC.

This clonotype came up a few times. The rearrangement joins TRBV20-1 to TRBJ2-7; 8 nucleotides line up with TRBD1. CDR3 length: 14 amino acids. The V gene's germline CDR1 is DFQATT and CDR2 SNEGSKA (reference sequence). Trimming at V came to 7 bases and at J to 3 bases, leaving 11 bases not matched to a gene. This CDR3 reads CSVPVPDRDYEQYF. CDR3 DNA sequence: TGCAGTGTCCCGGTTCCGGACAGGGACTACGAGCAGTACTTC.

The gene calls are TRBV4-2 and TRBJ1-1, with a weak D call TRBD1 (6 bases). CDR3 size: 14 residues. The germline gives CDR1 LGHNA, CDR2 YNFKEQ. The germline V and J ends were trimmed by 1 base and 10 bases, with 16 bases remaining between them. The CDR3 spells CASSQGETGLGAFF. CDR3 bases: TGTGCCAGCAGCCAAGGGGAAACAGGGTTGGGAGCTTTCTTT.

Written as DNA, the CDR3 is TGTGCCAGCAGTGAAGGCACGGGGACCCTATACAATGAGCAGTTCTTC. This sequence encodes CASSEGTGTLYNEQFF. V is TRBV25-1 and J is TRBJ2-1, with D perhaps assigned TRBD1 or TRBD2 (5 bases each). The germline V gene has CDR1 MGHDK and CDR2 SYGVNS. This CDR3 spans 16 amino acids. Trimming left V 2 bases short and J 4 bases short, with 15 bases between.

The chain combines TRBV29-1 with TRBJ2-1; D might be TRBD2 (7 bases). This CDR3 has 15 amino acids. Germline lookup yields CDR1 SQVTM and CDR2 ANQGSEA. The V end lost 4 bases, the J end lost 3 bases, and 16 bases lay between the germline ends. The CDR3 here is CSVAGGNIVYNEQFF. The DNA of the CDR3 is TGCAGCGTTGCGGGGGGCAATATCGTCTACAATGAGCAGTTCTTC.

This clonotype showed up many times. CDR3 nucleotide sequence: TGTGCCAGCAGCCTTAGCGGGCCTTCCTACAATGAGCAGTTCTTC. It yields the protein CASSLSGPSYNEQFF. The chain uses TRBV27 and TRBJ2-1; 7 nucleotides line up with TRBD2. The CDR3 runs to 15 residues. The germline V gene encodes CDR1 MNHEY and CDR2 SMNVEV (reference sequence). Germline trimming cut 6 bases from V and 1 base from J; bases unmatched to any gene: 6.

This clonotype was counted only a few times. The V and J genes are TRBV2 and TRBJ2-2, with 7 bases matching TRBD2. V was pared by 5 bases and J by 0 bases, with 0 bases of the junction left unmatched. Looked up from germline, CDR1 is SNHLY and CDR2 is FYNNEI. The CDR3 is made up of 14 amino acids. DNA of the CDR3: TGTGCCAGCAGTAGCGGGACGAACACCGGGGAGCTGTTTTTT. This translates into CASSSGTNTGELFF.

The sample holds many counts of this clonotype. The genes are TRBV4-1 and TRBJ2-7, with TRBD1 identical over 7 bases. The CDR3 totals 15 residues. V lost 1 base and J lost 4; bases outside the gene matches: 7. CDR1 is MGHRA and CDR2 is YSYEKL in the germline V gene. CDR3 in amino acids: CASSQGVTGEYEQYF. The CDR3 nucleotides are TGCGCCAGCAGCCAAGGAGTTACAGGGGAATACGAGCAGTACTTC.

This clonotype was seen a few times. The genes are TRBV28 and TRBJ2-3, with D uncertain. Germline V gene sequence: CDR1 MDHEN, CDR2 SYDVKM. The CDR3 runs 15 residues. V was clipped by 2 bases and J by 0 bases, with 9 bases between them. The CDR3 region has the DNA TGTGCCAGCAGTTTAGACAAAACAAGCACAGATACGCAGTATTTT. It encodes CASSLDKTSTDTQYF. Full variable domain (remainder filled in from reference TRBV28 and TRBJ2-3): DVKVTQSSRYLVKRTGEKVFLECVQDMDHENMFWYRQDPGLGLRLIYFSYDVKMKEKGDIPEGYSVSREKKERFSLILESASTNQTSMYLCASSLDKTSTDTQYFGPGTRLTVL.

This clonotype came up many times. The chain links TRBV12-3 or TRBV12-4 to TRBJ1-2, with 9 bases identical to TRBD1. The ends lost 5 bases at V and 4 bases at J; junction bases unmatched: 8. The CDR3 length is 15 residues. As DNA, the CDR3 is TGTGCCAGCAGTCCGGACAGGGGTAATAGCTATGGCTACACCTTC. Amino acid sequence: CASSPDRGNSYGYTF.

This clonotype was counted many times. As DNA, the CDR3 is TGCAGTGCTAGAGGGCTAGCGGGAGCCTACAATGAGCAGTTCTTC. Translated, it gives CSARGLAGAYNEQFF. The J gene is TRBJ2-1, the V gene TRBV20-1, with TRBD2 identical over 10 bases. The germline CDR1 and CDR2 sequences are DFQATT and SNEGSKA (reference sequence). J lost 2 bases, V lost 1 base, and 2 bases had no gene match. This CDR3 region has 15 residues.

The rearrangement links TRBV10-3 to TRBJ2-3; 10 bases agree with TRBD2. The V gene end was trimmed by 5 bases and the J gene end by 5 bases; junction bases not matched to a gene: 19. Germline CDR1 and CDR2: ENHRY and SYGVKD. The CDR3 sequence is 19 residues long. Here the CDR3 reads CAISFGQLAGRSVEDTQYF. The CDR3 region has the DNA TGTGCCATCAGTTTTGGGCAACTAGCGGGGCGTAGTGTGGAAGATACGCAGTATTTT.

Only a few counts were recorded for this clonotype. The rearrangement uses TRBV7-6 and TRBJ1-2, with D hard to call. With 2 bases removed from V and 7 bases from J, the gap between germline ends came to 17 bases. CDR3 size: 15 residues. CDR1 is SGHVS and CDR2 is FNYEAQ in the germline V gene. The CDR3 here is CASSLTQGPSGGYTF. The CDR3 region has the DNA TGTGCCAGCAGCTTAACCCAAGGACCCAGCGGTGGCTACACCTTC. The full variable domain, its missing parts supplied by reference TRBV7-6 and TRBJ1-2, is GAGVSQSPRYKVTKRGQDVALRCDPISGHVSLYWYRQALGQGPEFLTYFNYEAQQDKSGLPNDRFSAERPEGSISTLTIQRTEQRDSAMYRCASSLTQGPSGGYTFGSGTRLTVV.

V gene TRBV20-1 combines with J gene TRBJ2-7; no clear D. V shed 3 bases and J shed 2 bases, with 8 bases lying between them. This CDR3 region has 12 residues. Germline values: CDR1 DFQATT, CDR2 SNEGSKA (reference sequence). CDR3 nucleotides: TGCAGTGCTAGTAGCCAAGCCTACGAGCAGTACTTC. Protein product: CSASSQAYEQYF.

This rearrangement joins TRBV9 to TRBJ2-1; D possibly corresponds to TRBD2 (6 bases). Looked up from germline, CDR1 is SGDLS and CDR2 is YYNGEE. Trimming shortened V by 0 bases and J by 3 bases, and 13 bases separated the two germline ends. The CDR3 loop spans 16 amino acids. CDR3 region: CASSVVPSEGYNEQFF. The CDR3 DNA reads TGTGCCAGCAGCGTAGTTCCTAGCGAGGGCTACAATGAGCAGTTCTTC.

This clonotype came up a few times. The V call is TRBV4-3, the J call TRBJ2-1; 7 bases fit TRBD2. Germline CDR1 LGHNA, CDR2 YSLEER. V lost 0 bases and J lost 3; bases outside the gene matches: 2. The CDR3 is 15 residues long. CDR3 bases: TGCGCCAGCAGCCAAGATCCTAGCGGCTACAATGAGCAGTTCTTC. Residues: CASSQDPSGYNEQFF.

The sample holds a few counts of this clonotype. The chain is built from TRBV20-1 and TRBJ2-2, with D perhaps matching TRBD2 (8 bases). Trimming took off 0 bases at V and 4 bases at J, with 18 bases between the two ends. The CDR3 extends over 17 amino acids. Per the germline V gene, CDR1 is DFQATT and CDR2 is SNEGSKA (reference sequence). CDR3: CSARDREGAGGTGELFF. The CDR3 region has the DNA TGCAGTGCTAGAGATCGGGAGGGGGCCGGCGGCACCGGGGAGCTGTTTTTT.

This clonotype was recorded a few times. The gene calls are TRBV12-3 or TRBV12-4 and TRBJ2-5; 7 bases are a match to TRBD2. V was pared by 2 bases and J by 2 bases, with 11 bases of the junction left unmatched. This CDR3 is 17 amino acids long. CDR3 region: CASSLPFGGGEQETQYF. The CDR3 DNA sequence: TGTGCCAGCAGTTTACCTTTTGGGGGGGGTGAACAAGAGACCCAGTACTTC.

This clonotype came up a few times. This sequence joins TRBV7-9 and TRBJ2-3; 7 bases are a match to TRBD2. Germline assignment: CDR1 SEHNR and CDR2 FQNEAQ (reference sequence). J gave up 3 bases and V 5 bases, and 8 bases lay outside the gene matches. This CDR3 is 15 amino acids long. The CDR3 spells CASSTRAGPTDTQYF. As DNA, the CDR3 is TGTGCCAGCAGCACTCGAGCGGGACCGACAGATACGCAGTATTTT.

V usage is TRBV12-3 or TRBV12-4 and J usage is TRBJ2-1; 7 bases match TRBD1. CDR3 size: 14 residues. V lost 3 bases, J lost 4 bases, and 3 bases stayed unmatched. The CDR3 DNA is TGTGCCAGCAGTTTCGGGACAGAATACAATGAGCAGTTCTTC. Translated: CASSFGTEYNEQFF.

This clonotype was seen ten or more times. This rearrangement joins TRBV7-8 to TRBJ2-4; no definite D call. In germline, CDR1 is SGHVS, CDR2 FQNEAQ. The V and J ends lost 5 bases and 2 bases respectively, with 7 bases between them. This CDR3 has 13 residues. CDR3 nucleotide sequence: TGTGCCAGCAGCCCCCCAACCAAAAACATTCAGTACTTC. As protein: CASSPPTKNIQYF. Variable domain in full (rest from reference TRBV7-8 and TRBJ2-4): GAGVSQSPRYKVAKRGQDVALRCDPISGHVSLFWYQQALGQGPEFLTYFQNEAQLDKSGLPSDRFFAERPEGSVSTLKIQRTQQEDSAVYLCASSPPTKNIQYFGAGTRLSVL.

This clonotype turned up a few times. The rearrangement uses TRBV30 and TRBJ1-1; D is undetermined. V was pared by 5 bases and J by 5 bases, with 9 bases between. This CDR3 is built from 11 residues. Germline loops: CDR1 GTSNPN, CDR2 SVGIG (reference sequence). CDR3 sequence (DNA): TGTGCCTGGGGAATGGGGACTGAAGCTTTCTTT. Translating gives CAWGMGTEAFF.

This clonotype was picked up many times. This sequence joins TRBV5-6 and TRBJ2-7; either TRBD1 or TRBD2 may supply D (5 bases each). Germline CDR1 SGHDT, CDR2 YYEEEE. The V end lost 0 bases, the J end lost 6 bases, and 10 bases lay between the germline ends. The CDR3 is 13 amino acids. This chain's CDR3 is CASSLGPGPEQYF. The CDR3 DNA is TGTGCCAGCAGCTTGGGGCCGGGGCCCGAGCAGTACTTC.

The chain uses TRBV7-8 and TRBJ2-7; tentatively, D is TRBD1 (6 bases). V dropped 5 bases and J dropped 5 bases, with 19 bases sitting between them. Germline-derived CDR1 and CDR2 are SGHVS and FQNEAQ. The CDR3 length is 15 residues. The CDR3 nucleotides read TGTGCCAGCAGCCCCCCAGGTCCCGCAGGGGACGAGCAGTACTTC. Encoded protein: CASSPPGPAGDEQYF.

This clonotype is a singleton in its sample. The chain combines TRBV19 with TRBJ2-7; 7 bases map to TRBD2. This CDR3 spans 15 amino acids. J lost 4 bases, V lost 3 bases, and 9 bases had no gene match. Germline V gene sequence: CDR1 LNHDA, CDR2 SQIVND (reference sequence). DNA of the CDR3: TGTGCCAGTAGTATCGGCGGCGGGAGTGGGTACGAGCAGTACTTC. Translation gives CASSIGGGSGYEQYF.